These 18 T cell receptor beta chains came from one sample sequenced in a study of monozygotic twins with inflammatory bowel disease. Reprocessing the 5' RACE reads, TCRdb reports a single entry for every CDR3 protein and omits DNA. The table lists under 200,000 distinct CDR3 sequences. Sequenced input: blood. The receptors were sampled from a human donor with ulcerative colitis or Crohn's disease, or a healthy co-twin of an affected twin (not recorded which).

V gene TRBV7-6 combines with J gene TRBJ1-1; TCRdb's assignment of TRBD1 cannot be checked, as there is no DNA. The CDR3 sequence is 12 residues long. Germline CDR1 reads SGHVS; CDR2 reads FNYEAQ. The CDR3 reads CASSPGTGEAFF.

The chain is built from TRBV5-1 and TRBJ2-1; TCRdb's D call, TRBD2, is unchecked because there is no DNA. The CDR3 covers 17 residues. CDR1 and CDR2 from the germline V gene are SGHRS and YFSETQ. The CDR3 reads CASSFLAGGLSYNEQFF.

The gene calls are TRBV5-1 and TRBJ1-1. Germline assignment: CDR1 SGHRS and CDR2 YFSETQ. The CDR3 length is 14 residues. CDR3: CASSVGLWNTEAFF. Filled out from reference TRBV5-1 and TRBJ1-1, the complete variable domain reads KAGVTQTPRYLIKTRGQQVTLSCSPISGHRSVSWYQQTPGQGLQFLFEYFSETQRNKGNFPGRFSGRQFSNSRSEMNVSTLELGDSALYLCASSVGLWNTEAFFGQGTRLTVV.

The rearrangement links TRBV12-3 or TRBV12-4 to TRBJ2-2; the D gene TCRdb calls, TRBD1, cannot be checked with no DNA. The CDR3 has 15 amino acids. CDR3 loop: CASTDTGGYTGELFF.

V usage is TRBV27 and J usage is TRBJ2-1; TCRdb's D call of TRBD1 is untestable without DNA. CDR1 is MNHEY and CDR2 is SMNVEV in the germline V gene (reference sequence). This CDR3 is 16 amino acids long. CDR3 amino acids: CASSPPSPTFGNEQFF.

The CDR3 protein is CASTHGLAGLGGELFF. This sequence joins TRBV4-1 and TRBJ2-2; no DNA is available, so the TRBD2 call from TCRdb remains unchecked. There are 16 residues in the CDR3. From germline, CDR1 is MGHRA and CDR2 YSYEKL.

The V gene is TRBV10-3, the J gene TRBJ1-1. CDR1 and CDR2 (germline): ENHRY, SYGVKD. This CDR3 has 14 amino acids. CDR3 loop: CAISEHEGNTEAFF.

V usage is TRBV7-3 and J usage is TRBJ2-1; checking the TCRdb D call of TRBD1 is not possible without DNA. Looked up from germline, CDR1 is SGHTA and CDR2 is FQGTGA. This CDR3 spans 15 amino acids. This CDR3 is CASSSPLLSAGEQFF.

This chain's CDR3 is CASSLTRITYEQYF. V is TRBV7-2 and J is TRBJ2-7. Per germline, CDR1 SGHTA and CDR2 FQGNSA. This CDR3 has 14 amino acids.

V usage is TRBV7-9 and J usage is TRBJ1-1; there is no DNA to check the TCRdb D call of TRBD1. Germline V gives CDR1 SEHNR, CDR2 FQNEAQ (reference sequence). CDR3 length: 15 residues. The CDR3: CASSLAGQGFTEAFF.

J is TRBJ2-5 and V is TRBV2; absent DNA, TCRdb's TRBD1 call cannot be checked. The V gene's germline CDR1 is SNHLY and CDR2 FYNNEI. CDR3 length: 14 residues. This CDR3 reads CASSADRMRETQYF.

The rearrangement links TRBV5-1 to TRBJ2-1. The CDR3 has 16 residues. Germline V gene data show CDR1 as SGHRS and CDR2 as YFSETQ. CDR3 sequence: CASSLDVSSSYNEQFF.

The chain employs TRBV20-1 and TRBJ2-1. The CDR3 length is 12 residues. The germline V gene has CDR1 DFQATT and CDR2 SNEGSKA (reference sequence). The CDR3 here is CSASDHYNEQFF.

The rearrangement joins TRBV12-3 or TRBV12-4 to TRBJ1-1; there is no DNA to check the TCRdb D call of TRBD1. The CDR3 has 14 residues. This CDR3 is CASTPPGRNTEAFF.

The chain uses TRBV28 and TRBJ1-2. Per the germline V gene, CDR1 is MDHEN and CDR2 is SYDVKM. The CDR3 sequence is 12 residues long. CDR3: CASSIPAYGYTF.

The chain links TRBV9 to TRBJ2-1; TCRdb proposes TRBD2, but this gene call is untestable without DNA. This CDR3 has 15 amino acids. Germline CDR1 SGDLS, CDR2 YYNGEE. The CDR3 sequence: CASSVGLAGGNEQFF.

The J gene is TRBJ2-2, the V gene TRBV5-4; the D call of TRBD1 rests on TCRdb alone, since no DNA is present to check it. In germline, CDR1 is SGHNT, CDR2 YYREEE (reference sequence). There are 14 residues in the CDR3. The CDR3 loop reads CASSPPPGTGELFF.

The chain carries TRBV15 and TRBJ2-5; TCRdb indicates TRBD2, and absent DNA this call remains unverified. The V gene's germline CDR1 is LNHNV and CDR2 YYDKDF (reference sequence). CDR3 length: 15 residues. The CDR3 protein is CATSTTLGPRETQYF.